These T cell receptor beta chains were read from a single sample in a study of blood T cell repertoires in COVID-19. Profiling relied on immunoSEQ multiplex PCR, and the TCRdb table lists in-frame clones only, not all of them. The sample shows hundreds of thousands of clones, about 87% of them seen only once. The source material was peripheral blood. Receptors were obtained from a woman between 65 and 79 years old with COVID-19, enrolled during active disease. The CDR3 runs from the conserved cysteine through the conserved F or W. D genes are given only for firm matches. Expanded clones get a size class; other rows say once, few or many, or leave the size out.

v_call,clone_size,d_call,j_call,cdr3_nt,cdr3_aa
TRBV27,NA,TRBD2,TRBJ2-1,TGTGCCAGCAGTCTCGCCGGGACTAGCGGGAGTATCAATGAGCAGTTCTTC,CASSLAGTSGSINEQFF
TRBV5-5,NA,NA,TRBJ2-7,TGTGCCAGCAGCGATCAGGGCCCTTCCCTCTCCGAGCAGTACTTC,CASSDQGPSLSEQYF
TRBV5-1,NA,NA,TRBJ2-5,TGCGCCAGCAGCTTGGGTACTAGCCAAGAGACCCAGTACTTC,CASSLGTSQETQYF
TRBV7-9,NA,TRBD2,TRBJ2-3,TGTGCCAGCAGCTTACATCTAGCGGGAGTAGAAGATACGCAGTATTTT,CASSLHLAGVEDTQYF
TRBV5-4,NA,NA,TRBJ1-1,TGTGCCAGCAGCTTGGCTGGGACTGTGAACACTGAAGCTTTCTTT,CASSLAGTVNTEAFF
TRBV7-9,NA,NA,TRBJ1-2,TGTGCCAGCAGCTTAGATGGGACCGGGAGTTATGGCTACACCTTC,CASSLDGTGSYGYTF
TRBV18,once,NA,TRBJ2-7,TGTGCCAGCTCATACGGGAGAATCTACGAGCAGTACTTC,CASSYGRIYEQYF
TRBV6-1,NA,TRBD2,TRBJ2-1,TGTGCCAGCAGTGAATCCGGGGGAGGGCCACCCTACAATGAGCAGTTCTTC,CASSESGGGPPYNEQFF
TRBV6-2/TRBV6-3,NA,TRBD1,TRBJ1-6,TGTGCCAGCAGCGATCCCGGGACAGGGAAATCACCCCTCCACTTT,CASSDPGTGKSPLHF
TRBV7-2,NA,NA,TRBJ2-1,TGTGCCAGCAGCTTACTAGCCGGCGGCACCTACAATGAGCAGTTCTTC,CASSLLAGGTYNEQFF
TRBV24-1,NA,NA,TRBJ1-5,TGTGCCACCAGTGTGGGGCTGCAGCCCCAGCATTTT,CATSVGLQPQHF
TRBV6-5,NA,TRBD2,TRBJ2-2,TGTGCCGGCAGGGGACTAGCGTTCACCGGGGAGCTGTTTTTT,CAGRGLAFTGELFF
TRBV7-2,NA,TRBD2,TRBJ2-3,TGTGCCAGCAGCTTAATCCGCACCGGGAGGGGAGATACGCAGTATTTT,CASSLIRTGRGDTQYF
TRBV5-1,NA,NA,TRBJ1-1,TGCGCCAGCAGCAGGACCGGGAGCACCTTGAACACTGAAGCTTTCTTT,CASSRTGSTLNTEAFF
TRBV24-1,NA,NA,TRBJ2-3,TGTGCCACAGAGAGCACAGATACGCAGTATTTT,CATESTDTQYF
TRBV7-2,NA,TRBD2,TRBJ2-7,TGTGCCAGCAGCCTCACTAGCGGGAGGGCCGGGGCCTACGAGCAGTACTTC,CASSLTSGRAGAYEQYF
TRBV6-5,NA,TRBD1,TRBJ2-7,TGTGCCAGCAGTTACTCACAGGGGGCCTACGAGCAGTACTTC,CASSYSQGAYEQYF
TRBV15,NA,NA,TRBJ2-1,TGTGCCACCAGCAGAGATAGGCAGGGCTACAATGAGCAGTTCTTC,CATSRDRQGYNEQFF
TRBV19,NA,TRBD1,TRBJ1-5,TGTGCCAGTACTGACAGGGGGCTTGGTCAGCCCCAGCATTTT,CASTDRGLGQPQHF
TRBV4-1,NA,NA,TRBJ1-2,TGCGCCAGCAGCCGGACAGCCTGGGAGTATGGCTACACCTTC,CASSRTAWEYGYTF
TRBV12-3/TRBV12-4,NA,NA,TRBJ1-4,TGTGCCAGCACCCCCTCCCCCGGAGAACTGTTTTTT,CASTPSPGELFF
TRBV28,NA,NA,TRBJ2-3,TGTGCCAGCTCCTCCGGGGGAATATTGACGCAGTATTTT,CASSSGGILTQYF
TRBV19,NA,TRBD1,TRBJ2-1,TGTGCCAGTAGTCCGGACAGGGGGAGAGTCGAGCAGTTCTTC,CASSPDRGRVEQFF
TRBV11-2,NA,TRBD1,TRBJ1-4,TGTGCCAGCAGCTGGGGACAGATTGAAAAACTGTTTTTT,CASSWGQIEKLFF
TRBV2,NA,NA,TRBJ1-2,TGTGCCAGCAGCGGAGAGAGGGCTGGCTACACCTTC,CASSGERAGYTF
TRBV27,NA,TRBD1,TRBJ1-6,TGTGCCAGCAGTCGCCGCGGGACAGGGGATTTGTCCTATAATTCACCCCTCCACTTT,CASSRRGTGDLSYNSPLHF
TRBV2,NA,NA,TRBJ2-1,TGTGCCAGCAGGGAGGACGCCGCTGTAGGAAATGAGCAGTTCTTC,CASREDAAVGNEQFF
TRBV15,NA,NA,TRBJ1-4,TGTGCCACCAGCAGAGATCCGGGGTCTGAAAAACTGTTTTTT,CATSRDPGSEKLFF
TRBV7-2,once,NA,TRBJ2-7,TGTGCCAGCAGCTTAGCGCCGAGCGGGACAACCTACGAGCAGTACTTC,CASSLAPSGTTYEQYF
TRBV4-2,NA,NA,TRBJ1-4,TGTGCCAGCAGCCAAGGTAGAGGGACAAGTGAAAAACTGTTTTTT,CASSQGRGTSEKLFF